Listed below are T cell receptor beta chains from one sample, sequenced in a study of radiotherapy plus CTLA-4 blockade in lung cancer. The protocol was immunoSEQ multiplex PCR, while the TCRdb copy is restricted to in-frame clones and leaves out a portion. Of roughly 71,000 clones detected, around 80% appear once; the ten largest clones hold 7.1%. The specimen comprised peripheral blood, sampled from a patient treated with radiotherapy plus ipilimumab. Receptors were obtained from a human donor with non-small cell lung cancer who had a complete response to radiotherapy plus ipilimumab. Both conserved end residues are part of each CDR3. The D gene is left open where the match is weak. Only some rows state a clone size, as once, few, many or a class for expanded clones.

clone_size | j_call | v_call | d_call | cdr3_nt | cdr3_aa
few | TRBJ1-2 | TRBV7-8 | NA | TGTGCCAGCAGAACTTTAGAGGGACGGCTCCCGGGCTACACCTTC | CASRTLEGRLPGYTF
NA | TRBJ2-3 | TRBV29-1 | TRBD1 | TGCAGCGTTGAAGTGGGACAGGGGAACACAGATACGCAGTATTTT | CSVEVGQGNTDTQYF
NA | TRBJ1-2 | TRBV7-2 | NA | TGTGCCAGCAGGGAGGGTCTCGATTATGGCTACACCTTC | CASREGLDYGYTF
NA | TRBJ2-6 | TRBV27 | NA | TGTGCCAGCAGTTTATCTTCCGGCTCTGGGGCCAACGTCCTGACTTTC | CASSLSSGSGANVLTF
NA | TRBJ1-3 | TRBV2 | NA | TGTGCCAGCAGTGGGGCCGGGATGATAGCCGGAAACACCATATATTTT | CASSGAGMIAGNTIYF
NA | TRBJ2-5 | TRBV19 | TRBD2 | TGTGCCAGTAGCCGTACTAGCGGGCAAGAGACCCAGTACTTC | CASSRTSGQETQYF
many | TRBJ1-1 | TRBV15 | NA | TGTGCCACCAGCAGAGCAGCCCCGAACACTGAAGCTTTCTTT | CATSRAAPNTEAFF
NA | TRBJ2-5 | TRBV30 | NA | TGTGCCTGGAGTCTGGGGGGCGGGCAGTACTTC | CAWSLGGGQYF
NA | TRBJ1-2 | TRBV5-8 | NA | TGTGCCAGCAGTATGGGGGGGACAAGCTATGGCTACACCTTC | CASSMGGTSYGYTF
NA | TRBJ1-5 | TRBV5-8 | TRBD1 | TGTGCCAGCAATGGACAGGGTGGTCAGCCCCAGCATTTT | CASNGQGGQPQHF
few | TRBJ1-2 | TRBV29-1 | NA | TGCAGCGTTGAAGAGGGTTATGGCTACACCTTC | CSVEEGYGYTF
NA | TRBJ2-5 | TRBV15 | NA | TGTGCCACCAGCAGGGAAGAGGGTGGGGAGACCCAGTACTTC | CATSREEGGETQYF
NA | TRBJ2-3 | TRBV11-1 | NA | TGTGCCAGCAGCTCCCGGTTGGATTGGACAGATACGCAGTATTTT | CASSSRLDWTDTQYF
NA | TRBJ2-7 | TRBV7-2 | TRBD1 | TGTGCCAGCAGCTTGTGGGGGACAGGGGGAAACGAGCAGTACTTC | CASSLWGTGGNEQYF
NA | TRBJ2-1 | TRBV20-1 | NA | TGCAGTGCTAGGAAGTACAATGAGCAGTTCTTC | CSARKYNEQFF
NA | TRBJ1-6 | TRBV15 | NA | TGTGCCACCAGCAGAGATTACGGCAGAGATAATAATTCACCCCTCCACTTT | CATSRDYGRDNNSPLHF
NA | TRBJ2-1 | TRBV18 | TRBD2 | TGTGCCAGCTCACGTAGCGGGGGGGCAGTCGATGAGCAGTTCTTC | CASSRSGGAVDEQFF
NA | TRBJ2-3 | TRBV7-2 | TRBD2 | TGTGCCAGCAGCTTAGTAAGTTGGAGCGGGAGGTCCACAGATACGCAGTATTTT | CASSLVSWSGRSTDTQYF
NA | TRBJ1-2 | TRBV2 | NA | TGTGCCAGCAGACCGGACACGACCTATGGCTACACCTTC | CASRPDTTYGYTF
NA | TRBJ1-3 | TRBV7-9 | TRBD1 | TGTGCCACCTCTTTAGGAGGGGGCACTGGAAACACCATATATTTT | CATSLGGGTGNTIYF
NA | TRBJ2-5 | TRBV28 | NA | TGTGCCAGCAGTTTAACGGGGCCCGGGACCCAGTACTTC | CASSLTGPGTQYF
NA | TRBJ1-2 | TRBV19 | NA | TGTGCCAGTAGTATATTTCGCCCAACAGGTGGCTACACCTTC | CASSIFRPTGGYTF
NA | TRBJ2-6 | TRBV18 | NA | TGTGCCAGCTCCGCGAGGGGTGGCTCTGGGGCCAACGTCCTGACTTTC | CASSARGGSGANVLTF
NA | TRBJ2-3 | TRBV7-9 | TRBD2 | TGTGCCAGCAGCTCGGGAACTAGCGGGAGGGCAGATACGCAGTATTTT | CASSSGTSGRADTQYF
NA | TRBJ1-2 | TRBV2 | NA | TGTGCCAGCAGTGAAGAGAGCGCCGGGCCAAGGGGAGGCTACACCTTC | CASSEESAGPRGGYTF